The entry below describes one TCR beta chain. The antigen remains undetermined. These data belong to a study of blood T cells in healthy people across ages. For the study at large: With template switching, about one barcoded beta molecule was captured per two T cells.

Study-level points and caveats: While age rose, TCR beta diversity per million T cells dropped in a roughly linear way. More naive CD4+ cells and higher diversity were found in long-lived than in aged donors.

Sample-barcoded 5' priming and a J-beta primer mix drove a second PCR of roughly 6 to 12 cycles. TCRdb analysed the 5' RACE reads with MiXCR anew, one entry per CDR3 protein. The data contain roughly 800,000 distinct CDR3 sequences, over 45% of them singletons. The donors, healthy Caucasians from Russia, were aged roughly 6 to 90. The V end lost 0 bases, the J end lost 7 bases, and 17 bases lay between the germline ends. This CDR3 region has 16 residues. Germline V gene lookup returns CDR1 MNHEY and CDR2 SVGAGI. Material for sequencing was blood. This receptor was obtained from a man in his thirties or forties in good health. The rearrangement joins TRBV6-5 to TRBJ2-3; D may be TRBD1 (5 bases). The CDR3 DNA is TGTGCCAGCAGTTACTCCCGGGCAAGGGGCGGAAATACGCAGTATTTT. Protein: CASSYSRARGGNTQYF.